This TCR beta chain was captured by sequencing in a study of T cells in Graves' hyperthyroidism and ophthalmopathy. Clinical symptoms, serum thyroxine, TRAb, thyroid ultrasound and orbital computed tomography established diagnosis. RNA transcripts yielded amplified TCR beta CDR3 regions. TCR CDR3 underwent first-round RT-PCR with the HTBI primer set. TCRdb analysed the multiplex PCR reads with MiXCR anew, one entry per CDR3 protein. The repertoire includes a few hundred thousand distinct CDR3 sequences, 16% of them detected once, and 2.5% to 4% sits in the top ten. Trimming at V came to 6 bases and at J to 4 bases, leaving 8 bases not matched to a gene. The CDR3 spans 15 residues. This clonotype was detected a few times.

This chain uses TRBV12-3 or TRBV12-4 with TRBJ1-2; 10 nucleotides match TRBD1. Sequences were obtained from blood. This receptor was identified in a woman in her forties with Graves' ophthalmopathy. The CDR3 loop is CASSPTGGMSYGYTF. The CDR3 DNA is TGTGCCAGCAGCCCGACAGGGGGCATGAGCTATGGCTACACCTTC.